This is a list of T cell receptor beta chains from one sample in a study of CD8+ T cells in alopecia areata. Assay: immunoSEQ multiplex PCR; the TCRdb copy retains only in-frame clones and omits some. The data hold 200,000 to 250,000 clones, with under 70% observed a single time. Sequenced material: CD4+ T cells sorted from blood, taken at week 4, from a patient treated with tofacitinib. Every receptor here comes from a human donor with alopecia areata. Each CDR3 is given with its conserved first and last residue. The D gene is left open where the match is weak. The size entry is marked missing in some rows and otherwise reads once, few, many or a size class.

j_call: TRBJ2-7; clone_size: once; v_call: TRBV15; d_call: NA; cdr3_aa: CATISRTPNEQYF; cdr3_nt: TGTGCCACTATTTCTCGGACACCCAACGAGCAGTACTTC
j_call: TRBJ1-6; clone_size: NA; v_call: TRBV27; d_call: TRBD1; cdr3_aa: CASSLLGTGVSPLHF; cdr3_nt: TGTGCCAGCAGTTTATTGGGGACAGGGGTTTCACCCCTCCACTTT
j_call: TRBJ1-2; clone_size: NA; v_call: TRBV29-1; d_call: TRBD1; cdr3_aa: CSAGQTNYGYTF; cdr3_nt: TGCAGCGCGGGACAGACCAACTATGGCTACACCTTC
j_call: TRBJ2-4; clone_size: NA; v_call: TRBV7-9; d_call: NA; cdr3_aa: CASSPPRRILAKNIQYF; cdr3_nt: TGTGCCAGCAGCCCGCCACGACGGATTCTAGCCAAAAACATTCAGTACTTC
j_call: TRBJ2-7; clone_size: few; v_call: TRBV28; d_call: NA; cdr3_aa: CASSLTSYEQYF; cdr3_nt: TGTGCCAGCAGTTTGACGTCCTACGAGCAGTACTTC
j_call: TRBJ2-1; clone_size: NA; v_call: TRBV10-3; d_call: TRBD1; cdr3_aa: CAISESFRQGAGNEQFF; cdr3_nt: TGTGCCATCAGTGAGTCCTTTCGTCAGGGGGCCGGCAATGAGCAGTTCTTC
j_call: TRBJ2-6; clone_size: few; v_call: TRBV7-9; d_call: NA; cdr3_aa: CASSSAVTGANVLTF; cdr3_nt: TGTGCCAGCAGCTCAGCGGTAACTGGGGCCAACGTCCTGACTTTC
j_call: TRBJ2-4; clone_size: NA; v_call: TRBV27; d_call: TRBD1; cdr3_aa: CATGTGGGIQYF; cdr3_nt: TGTGCCACCGGGACAGGGGGAGGCATTCAGTACTTC
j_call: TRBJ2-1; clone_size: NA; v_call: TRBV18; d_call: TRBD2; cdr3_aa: CASSRQGLATNEQFF; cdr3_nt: TGTGCCAGCTCACGTCAGGGACTAGCGACCAATGAGCAGTTCTTC
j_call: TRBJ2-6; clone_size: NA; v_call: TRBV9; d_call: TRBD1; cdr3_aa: CASRTGGAKSGANVLTF; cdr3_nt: TGTGCCAGCAGAACAGGGGGCGCGAAGTCTGGGGCCAACGTCCTGACTTTC
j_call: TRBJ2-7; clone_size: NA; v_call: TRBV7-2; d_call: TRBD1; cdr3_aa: CASSLVWDSSYEQYF; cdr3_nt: TGTGCCAGCAGCTTAGTCTGGGACAGCTCCTACGAGCAGTACTTC
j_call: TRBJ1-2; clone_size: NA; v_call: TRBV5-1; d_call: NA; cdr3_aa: CASSSGSNYGYTF; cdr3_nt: TGCGCCAGCAGCTCGGGATCTAACTATGGCTACACCTTC
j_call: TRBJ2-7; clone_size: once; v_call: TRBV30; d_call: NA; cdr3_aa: CAWTGNDEQYF; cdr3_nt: TGTGCCTGGACAGGGAATGACGAGCAGTACTTC